This T cell receptor (beta chain) was captured by sequencing in a study of cytomegalovirus exposure and HLA in healthy donors. Though probably carrying unrecorded immune exposures, donors were nominally healthy at sampling. Trimming took 4 bases from V and 1 from J, leaving 16 bases between them. CDR1 and CDR2 from the germline V gene are SGHDT and YYEEEE. CDR3 length equals 16 residues. Vbeta (60) and Jbeta (13) primers were used in the PCR. Produced via immunoSEQ multiplex PCR; TCRdb's table is partial and in-frame only. The table shows around 140,000 clones, with approximately 73% occurring only once.

Material for sequencing was PBMCs. The gene calls are TRBV5-6 and TRBJ2-3; the D gene is possibly TRBD2 (6 bases). The clonotype originates from a woman under 30 in good health and CMV-seronegative. The CDR3 region is CASSHSDGTGTDTQYF. The CDR3 coding sequence is TGTGCCAGCAGCCACTCCGATGGGACTGGCACAGATACGCAGTATTTT.